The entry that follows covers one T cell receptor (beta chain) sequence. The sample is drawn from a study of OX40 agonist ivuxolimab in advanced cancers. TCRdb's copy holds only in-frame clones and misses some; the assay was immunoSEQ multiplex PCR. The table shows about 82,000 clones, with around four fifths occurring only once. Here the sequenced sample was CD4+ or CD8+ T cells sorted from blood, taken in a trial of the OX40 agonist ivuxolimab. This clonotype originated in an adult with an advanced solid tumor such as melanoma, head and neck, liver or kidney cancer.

The CDR3 DNA sequence: TGTGCCAGCTTGGCCAGGACGAACACCGGGGAGCTGTTTTTT. Encoded protein: CASLARTNTGELFF. This rearrangement joins TRBV2 to TRBJ2-2; D call uncertain. V lost 8 bases and J lost 0, with 10 bases in between. Germline-derived CDR1 and CDR2 are SNHLY and FYNNEI. The CDR3 length is 14 residues.